This T cell receptor (beta chain) was recorded in a study of OX40 agonist ivuxolimab in advanced cancers. Sequenced by immunoSEQ multiplex PCR; TCRdb stores in-frame clones only, minus some. The data hold around 67,000 clones, with approximately 89% observed a single time. Germline V gene sequence: CDR1 SNHLY, CDR2 FYNNEI. The CDR3 totals 13 residues. Deletions cut 6 bases from V and 3 bases from J, with 6 bases between. V gene TRBV2 combines with J gene TRBJ1-6, with D hard to call. The clonotype was recovered from an adult with an advanced solid tumor such as melanoma, head and neck, liver or kidney cancer. The sequencing here drew on CD4+ or CD8+ T cells sorted from blood, taken in a trial of the OX40 agonist ivuxolimab. The DNA of the CDR3 is TGTGCCAGCAGGGGAGACTATAATTCACCCCTCCACTTT. Residues: CASRGDYNSPLHF.